This TCR beta chain was sequenced during a study of blood T cell repertoires in COVID-19. Sequenced by immunoSEQ multiplex PCR; TCRdb stores in-frame clones only, minus some. The repertoire has about 200,000 clones, around 84% of them found once; the top ten carry roughly 13%. From germline, CDR1 is MNHEY and CDR2 SMNVEV (reference sequence). V was clipped by 5 bases and J by 2 bases; unmatched bases: 6. This CDR3 is 15 amino acids long. This TCR was sampled from a human donor in a cohort sampled during active COVID-19. Sequencing input: peripheral blood. V and J are TRBV27 and TRBJ2-1, with 7 nucleotides matching TRBD1. In nucleotides, the CDR3 is TGTGCCAGCAGTCCCGACAGGGTCCCCTACAATGAGCAGTTCTTC. Encoded protein: CASSPDRVPYNEQFF.